This TCR beta chain was obtained from a study of cytomegalovirus exposure and HLA in healthy donors. Study summary: Most donors, about 77% of 398 genotyped, fell in the Caucasian-associated ancestry cluster.

The PCR employed 60 Vbeta primers together with 13 Jbeta primers. Measured with immunoSEQ multiplex PCR; TCRdb has only the in-frame clones, and not every one. The sample has around 160,000 clones, about 77% seen once. This clone was found once. The CDR3 sequence is 15 residues long. Per germline, CDR1 SNHLY and CDR2 FYNNEI. The V end was cut by 6 bases, the J end by 7 bases, with 16 bases between. This receptor was obtained from a woman between 40 and 50 years old in good health and CMV-seropositive. The sample comprised PBMCs. This sequence joins TRBV2 and TRBJ1-6, with a tentative D call TRBD1 (6 bases). CDR3 in amino acids: CASSLNRVRNSPLHF. CDR3 coding DNA: TGTGCCAGCAGCTTAAACAGGGTACGGAATTCACCCCTCCACTTT.